This T cell receptor (beta chain) is drawn from a study of OX40 agonist ivuxolimab in advanced cancers. Study-wide context: The study treated patients with ivuxolimab, an agonistic anti-OX40 (CD134) antibody. General observations from the study: Fewer expanded clones were found on average in CD4+ than in CD8+ T cells. At 0.1 to 3.0 mg/kg and by week 6, CD4+ and CD8+ T cells in the blood had expanded clonally.

The investigators sampled blood at baseline, at cycle 4 day 1, and at cycle 7 day 1. The method was immunoSEQ multiplex PCR; TCRdb's version includes in-frame clones alone and lacks a portion of them. The table includes roughly 66,000 clones, under 90% detected once. About this clone itself: Its antigen is as yet unknown.

The CDR3 runs 15 residues. V lost 2 bases and J lost 6, with 14 bases in between. The germline V gene encodes CDR1 SGHTA and CDR2 FQGNSA. This chain uses TRBV7-2 with TRBJ1-5; possible D gene TRBD1, 5 bases. The source is an adult with an advanced solid tumor such as melanoma, head and neck, liver or kidney cancer. This specimen was CD4+ or CD8+ T cells sorted from blood, taken in a trial of the OX40 agonist ivuxolimab. The CDR3 sequence: CASSLMSTAGQPQHF. CDR3 sequence (DNA): TGTGCCAGCAGCTTAATGTCGACAGCGGGTCAGCCCCAGCATTTT. The whole variable domain, remainder taken from reference TRBV7-2 and TRBJ1-5, is GAGVSQSPSNKVTEKGKDVELRCDPISGHTALYWYRQSLGQGLEFLIYFQGNSAPDKSGLPSDRFSAERTGGSVSTLTIQRTQQEDSAVYLCASSLMSTAGQPQHFGDGTRLSIL.